Following are 23 T cell receptor beta chains from one sample sequenced in a study of cytomegalovirus exposure and HLA in healthy donors. Both 60 Vbeta primers and 13 Jbeta primers went into the PCR. Sequencing was performed with immunoSEQ multiplex PCR; in TCRdb, only in-frame clones are kept and a portion is missing. The sample shows 90,000 to 100,000 clones, 60% to 80% of them seen only once. The sample comprised PBMCs. Every receptor here comes from a woman aged 55-69 years in good health and CMV-seropositive.

V usage is TRBV9 and J usage is TRBJ1-5; 9 bases align to TRBD1. CDR3 length: 14 amino acids. Germline V gene lookup returns CDR1 SGDLS and CDR2 YYNGEE. V was clipped by 3 bases and J by 8 bases; unmatched bases: 6. This CDR3 reads CASSGGQGIEPQHF. CDR3 in DNA: TGTGCCAGCAGCGGGGGACAGGGTATTGAGCCCCAGCATTTT. Looking up the rest from reference TRBV9 and TRBJ1-5 gives the full variable domain: DSGVTQTPKHLITATGQRVTLRCSPRSGDLSVYWYQQSLDQGLQFLIQYYNGEERAKGNILERFSAQQFPDLHSELNLSSLELGDSALYFCASSGGQGIEPQHFGDGTRLSIL.

Concerning this clone: At the DNA level, this CDR3 is encoded by other sequences in the same sample as well. The genes are TRBV28 and TRBJ2-1, with 13 nucleotides matching TRBD2. Germline loops: CDR1 MDHEN, CDR2 SYDVKM. Unmatched junction bases numbered 3, after V lost 5 bases and J lost 8 bases. The CDR3 is 14 amino acids. The CDR3 DNA reads as TGTGCCAGCAGTCTCGGACTAGCGGGAGATGAGCAGTTCTTC. Residues: CASSLGLAGDEQFF. Using reference TRBV28 and TRBJ2-1 for the parts outside the CDR3, the full variable domain is DVKVTQSSRYLVKRTGEKVFLECVQDMDHENMFWYRQDPGLGLRLIYFSYDVKMKEKGDIPEGYSVSREKKERFSLILESASTNQTSMYLCASSLGLAGDEQFFGPGTRLTVL.

The chain recombines TRBV6-6 with TRBJ1-4, with no clear D. Germline CDR1 is MNHNY and CDR2 is SVGAGI (reference sequence). V lost 4 bases and J 8 bases, leaving 17 bases between the germline ends. There are 15 residues in the CDR3. CDR3 nucleotide sequence: TGTGCCAGCAGTTTACCCTCGCGGGGAGGCGAAAAACTGTTTTTT. This encodes CASSLPSRGGEKLFF.

This clone was counted between two and nine times. The gene calls are TRBV29-1 and TRBJ2-7; weak D call: TRBD1 (5 bases). Trimming pared 7 bases from V and 6 bases from J, leaving 13 bases between. Germline-derived CDR1 and CDR2 are SQVTM and ANQGSEA. The length of the CDR3 is 11 residues. The CDR3 loop reads CSGSTGPEQYF. The CDR3 DNA sequence: TGCAGCGGGAGCACAGGTCCCGAGCAGTACTTC.

J is TRBJ2-2 and V is TRBV5-1; TRBD1 aligns across 10 bases. V shed 9 bases, J shed 5 bases, and the junction held 10 bases outside the gene matches. Germline V gene data show CDR1 as SGHRS and CDR2 as YFSETQ. This CDR3 spans 15 amino acids. The CDR3, as DNA: TGCGCCACCCGCCTGACAGGGGGCGAGACCGGGGAGCTGTTTTTT. Protein: CATRLTGGETGELFF.

This chain joins TRBV28 and TRBJ2-1, with 7 bases matching TRBD2. Germline-derived CDR1 and CDR2 are MDHEN and SYDVKM. The CDR3 totals 14 residues. Trimming removed 3 bases from V and 5 bases from J; junction bases left unmatched: 4. The CDR3 loop is CASSLAGANNEQFF. As DNA, the CDR3 is TGTGCCAGCAGTTTGGCGGGAGCGAACAATGAGCAGTTCTTC.

This clone was detected only a few times. The V gene is TRBV7-9, the J gene TRBJ2-1, with D maybe TRBD2 (5 bases). Germline assignment: CDR1 SEHNR and CDR2 FQNEAQ (reference sequence). Trimming removed 8 bases from V and 0 bases from J, with 14 bases in between. The CDR3 is made up of 15 amino acids. The CDR3 here is CASDTGFPSYNEQFF. CDR3 in DNA: TGTGCCAGCGATACGGGATTCCCCTCCTACAATGAGCAGTTCTTC.

This rearrangement joins TRBV30 to TRBJ2-3; 11 nucleotides match TRBD2. The germline gives CDR1 GTSNPN, CDR2 SVGIG (reference sequence). The CDR3 is 16 amino acids. With V trimmed by 2 bases and J by 5 bases, 9 bases remained unmatched. The CDR3 region has the DNA TGTGCCTGGAGTAAGGGACTAGCGGAAGAAGTAGATACGCAGTATTTT. Its protein is CAWSKGLAEEVDTQYF. Together with reference TRBV30 and TRBJ2-3, the CDR3 gives the full variable domain: SQTIHQWPATLVQPVGSPLSLECTVEGTSNPNLYWYRQAAGRGLQLLFYSVGIGQISSEVPQNLSASRPQDRQFILSSKKLLLSDSGFYLCAWSKGLAEEVDTQYFGPGTRLTVL.

This sequence joins TRBV18 and TRBJ2-1; D may be TRBD2 (6 bases). The CDR3 runs 14 residues. Per germline, CDR1 KGHSH and CDR2 LQKENI. V was clipped by 3 bases and J by 6 bases, with 12 bases between them. Here the CDR3 reads CASSPGTVFNEQFF. As DNA, the CDR3 is TGTGCCAGCTCACCCGGGACTGTTTTCAATGAGCAGTTCTTC.

In this sample, this clone turned up many times. The chain recombines TRBV10-3 with TRBJ1-2, with 7 positions matching TRBD1. This CDR3 contains 16 residues. Germline loops: CDR1 ENHRY, CDR2 SYGVKD. After removal of 6 bases from V and 4 bases from J, the junction contained 14 bases not matched to a gene. DNA for the CDR3: TGTGCCATCAGCGGCCGATCGACAGGGAAGGGCTATGGCTACACCTTC. The encoded protein is CAISGRSTGKGYGYTF.

This rearrangement joins TRBV4-2 to TRBJ1-6, with TRBD1 matching 8 bases. The V gene end was trimmed by 1 base and the J gene end by 10 bases; junction bases not matched to a gene: 9. CDR3 length: 16 amino acids. The germline CDR1 and CDR2 sequences are LGHNA and YNFKEQ. CDR3 nucleotide sequence: TGTGCCAGCAGCCAAGGTGGTAGGACAGGGAGGTCACCCCTCCACTTT. It encodes CASSQGGRTGRSPLHF.

A note on this clone: One junction end does not reproduce the germline sequence, and a read error may be involved. The rearrangement joins TRBV6-1 to TRBJ1-3; D remains ambiguous. The CDR3 contains 14 residues. CDR1 MNHNS and CDR2 SASEGT come from the germline V gene. Here the CDR3 DNA reads TGTGCCGGCAGTGAAAACTCATTTGGAAACACCATATATTTT. Translated, it gives CAGSENSFGNTIYF.

The chain carries TRBV18 and TRBJ2-5; D call uncertain. The CDR3 is made up of 14 amino acids. V was clipped by 6 bases and J by 9 bases, with 20 bases between them. Germline V gives CDR1 KGHSH, CDR2 LQKENI. Here the CDR3 DNA reads TGTGCCAGCTCGCCCAAGTCCACGATAGCAGCCCAGTACTTC. It is translated as CASSPKSTIAAQYF.

The chain is built from TRBV30 and TRBJ1-4; D gene unclear. The V end was cut by 1 base, the J end by 4 bases, with 16 bases between. Germline V gene lookup returns CDR1 GTSNPN and CDR2 SVGIG (reference sequence). The CDR3 covers 16 residues. The CDR3 here is CAWSAGVSLGNEKLFF. The CDR3, as DNA: TGTGCCTGGAGTGCCGGGGTTTCGTTGGGTAATGAAAAACTGTTTTTT.

The chain links TRBV5-1 to TRBJ2-7, with D hard to call. This CDR3 comprises 16 residues. V was trimmed by 4 bases and J by 4 bases, leaving 21 bases between them. In germline, CDR1 is SGHRS, CDR2 YFSETQ. CDR3 amino acids: CASSPGYVADQYEQYF. CDR3 nucleotide sequence: TGCGCCAGCAGCCCCGGCTATGTTGCGGATCAATACGAGCAGTACTTC.

The chain has TRBV2 and TRBJ1-3; D is perhaps TRBD1 (5 bases). This CDR3 spans 16 amino acids. V lost 2 bases, J lost 8 bases, and 19 bases lay in between. Germline CDR1 is SNHLY and CDR2 is FYNNEI. The CDR3 region has the DNA TGTGCCAGCAGTGAAAGGGCCGGGACTTCTAGGGACACCATATATTTT. Translating it yields CASSERAGTSRDTIYF. The full variable domain, its missing parts supplied by reference TRBV2 and TRBJ1-3, is EPEVTQTPSHQVTQMGQEVILRCVPISNHLYFYWYRQILGQKVEFLVSFYNNEISEKSEIFDDQFSVERPDGSNFTLKIRSTKLEDSAMYFCASSERAGTSRDTIYFGEGSWLTVV.

The chain links TRBV27 to TRBJ1-1; the D gene is possibly TRBD1 (6 bases). V was clipped by 3 bases and J by 3 bases, with 14 bases between them. The CDR3 runs to 15 residues. Per the germline V gene, CDR1 is MNHEY and CDR2 is SMNVEV (reference sequence). The CDR3: CASSLFIGGDTEAFF. The CDR3 DNA reads TGTGCCAGCAGTTTGTTTATAGGGGGGGACACTGAAGCTTTCTTT.

The chain employs TRBV27 and TRBJ2-3; unclear D gene. The germline V gene encodes CDR1 MNHEY and CDR2 SMNVEV (reference sequence). CDR3 size: 13 residues. Deletions cut 6 bases from V and 0 bases from J, with 7 bases between. CDR3 DNA sequence: TGTGCCAGCAGACAGTCTAGCACAGATACGCAGTATTTT. Translated, it gives CASRQSSTDTQYF.

J is TRBJ1-6 and V is TRBV7-2; D unclear. CDR3 length: 12 residues. CDR1 and CDR2 (germline): SGHTA, FQGNSA. V was trimmed by 2 bases and J by 8 bases, leaving 4 bases between them. CDR3 bases: TGTGCCAGCAGCTTATCCTATTCACCCCTCCACTTT. It encodes CASSLSYSPLHF.

The chain uses TRBV30 and TRBJ1-2; unclear D gene. The CDR3 runs to 13 residues. The germline V and J ends were trimmed by 0 bases and 4 bases, with 9 bases remaining between them. The germline V gene encodes CDR1 GTSNPN and CDR2 SVGIG (reference sequence). The CDR3 is CAWSVRTIYGYTF. CDR3 in DNA: TGTGCCTGGAGTGTACGCACAATCTATGGCTACACCTTC.

CDR3 DNA: TGTGCCAGCAGCTTAGCTAGCGGGAGGGCGGGCAATGAGCAGTTCTTC. It specifies CASSLASGRAGNEQFF. This chain uses TRBV11-2 with TRBJ2-1, with 12 bases lining up with TRBD2. The CDR3 covers 16 residues. V shed 1 base, J shed 6 bases, and the junction held 4 bases outside the gene matches. The germline CDR1 and CDR2 sequences are SGHAT and FQNNGV.

This rearrangement joins TRBV5-1 to TRBJ1-6; possibly TRBD1 for D (5 bases). The CDR3 totals 16 residues. Deletions cut 0 bases from V and 10 bases from J, with 17 bases between. The germline gives CDR1 SGHRS, CDR2 YFSETQ. CDR3 sequence (DNA): TGCGCCAGCAGCTTGGGATCTCCAGGGACTGGGTCACCCCTCCACTTT. This sequence encodes CASSLGSPGTGSPLHF. The whole variable domain, filled in from reference TRBV5-1 and TRBJ1-6, reads KAGVTQTPRYLIKTRGQQVTLSCSPISGHRSVSWYQQTPGQGLQFLFEYFSETQRNKGNFPGRFSGRQFSNSRSEMNVSTLELGDSALYLCASSLGSPGTGSPLHFGNGTRLTVT.

This clone was found a few times. This chain links TRBV7-9 with TRBJ1-1; unclear D gene. V was cut by 2 bases and J by 11 bases, with 12 bases left in between. CDR3 length: 12 residues. Germline CDR1 SEHNR, CDR2 FQNEAQ (reference sequence). The CDR3 DNA reads TGTGCCAGCAGCTTAAATCCCCAGGCGGCTTTCTTT. It yields the protein CASSLNPQAAFF.